This is a list of T cell receptor beta chains from one sample in a study of T cell changes during pregnancy in multiple sclerosis. The data were produced by immunoSEQ multiplex PCR, yet TCRdb's version contains in-frame clones alone and is incomplete. The profile shows around 120,000 clones, 90% to 95% of them singletons. Here the sequenced sample was peripheral blood, taken after pregnancy. The receptors were sampled from a female donor with multiple sclerosis, enrolled in a pregnancy study. The CDR3 runs from the conserved cysteine through the conserved F or W. Fields, in order: D gene, CDR3 length, J gene, V gene, clone size, CDR3 DNA, CDR3 protein. The D gene is left open where the match is weak. The size field is filled for only some rows; it gives once, few, many or a size class.

TRBD1 | 16 | TRBJ2-2 | TRBV6-6 | NA | TGTGCCAGCAGTACGACGGGACAGTGGAACACCGGGGAGCTGTTTTTT | CASSTTGQWNTGELFF
TRBD1 | 14 | TRBJ2-1 | TRBV19 | NA | TGTGCCAGTAGCGAAGCGGACAGGGGCGATGAGCAGTTCTTC | CASSEADRGDEQFF
TRBD1 | 14 | TRBJ2-7 | TRBV14 | NA | TGTGCCAGCAGCTACCGACAGGGCCCCTACGAGCAGTACTTC | CASSYRQGPYEQYF
TRBD1 | 15 | TRBJ1-1 | TRBV19 | NA | TGTGCCAGCAGCCCTAGGACAGGGGGGAACACTGAAGCTTTCTTT | CASSPRTGGNTEAFF
TRBD1 | 14 | TRBJ2-7 | TRBV7-2 | NA | TGTGCCAGCAGCTTAAACGACAGGGCTCACGAGCAGTACTTC | CASSLNDRAHEQYF
NA | 14 | TRBJ2-5 | TRBV6-6 | NA | TGTGCCAGCAGTTACCCCGACACGAAAGAGACCCAGTACTTC | CASSYPDTKETQYF
TRBD1 | 14 | TRBJ1-2 | TRBV27 | NA | TGTGCCAGCAGTTTAAGGGGGCTAGGCTATGGCTACACCTTC | CASSLRGLGYGYTF
TRBD2 | 14 | TRBJ2-2 | TRBV7-9 | NA | TGTGCCAGTCCCAGGCGGGGGGACACCGGGGAGCTGTTTTTT | CASPRRGDTGELFF
NA | 14 | TRBJ1-1 | TRBV6-6 | few | TGTGCCAGCAGTTACACAGGGTCACGGACTGAAGCTTTCTTT | CASSYTGSRTEAFF
TRBD2 | 16 | TRBJ2-1 | TRBV14 | NA | TGTGCCAGCAGCCAAGATCGAATAGCGGGGGGCAATGAGCAGTTCTTC | CASSQDRIAGGNEQFF
TRBD1 | 15 | TRBJ1-4 | TRBV6-5 | once | TGTGCCAGCAGTTACTCGGGGACAGGGGAAGGAAAACTGTTTTTT | CASSYSGTGEGKLFF
NA | 15 | TRBJ2-2 | TRBV5-4 | NA | TGTGCCAGCAGCTTGGCCCGGTCGAACACCGGGGAGCTGTTTTTT | CASSLARSNTGELFF
TRBD1 | 13 | TRBJ1-1 | TRBV2 | NA | TGTGCCAGCAGTATACAGGGGGGCACTGAAGCTTTCTTT | CASSIQGGTEAFF
NA | 13 | TRBJ1-4 | TRBV18 | NA | TGTGCCAGCTCATGGAGTCGAAATGAAAAACTGTTTTTT | CASSWSRNEKLFF
TRBD2 | 15 | TRBJ2-7 | TRBV13 | NA | TGTGCCAGCAGTTTCAGCGGGGAAAGATCCTACGAGCAGTACTTC | CASSFSGERSYEQYF
TRBD1 | 14 | TRBJ2-7 | TRBV4-2 | NA | TGTGCCAGCAGCCAAGAACGCAGGGGGTACGAGCAGTACTTC | CASSQERRGYEQYF
TRBD1 | 13 | TRBJ2-7 | TRBV12-5 | NA | TGTGCTAGTGGTTTGGACGGGACAGGGAAGCCCGTTTTC | CASGLDGTGKPVF
TRBD1 | 15 | TRBJ2-7 | TRBV9 | NA | TGTGCCAGCAGCGCCTTCGGACAGGGGGCAGGGGAGCAGTACTTC | CASSAFGQGAGEQYF
TRBD1 | 14 | TRBJ1-5 | TRBV18 | few | TGTGCCAGCTCAATCGGACAGGGTAACCAGCCCCAGCATTTT | CASSIGQGNQPQHF
TRBD1 | 16 | TRBJ1-5 | TRBV28 | NA | TGTGCCGCCCTGGGGGCGCCAGGGGGCGGCAATCAGCCCCAGCATTTT | CAALGAPGGGNQPQHF
NA | 16 | TRBJ1-3 | TRBV9 | NA | TGTGCCAGCAGCCCCCCCGTTCGGGGGGCGGGAAACACCATATATTTT | CASSPPVRGAGNTIYF
TRBD1 | 15 | TRBJ1-3 | TRBV18 | once | TGTGCCAGCTCACGGGACAGTGGCTCTGGAAACACCATATATTTT | CASSRDSGSGNTIYF